The subject of this entry is one T cell receptor (beta chain). Antigen unknown. The data are from a study of chemoradiotherapy in HPV16-positive cancers. Study outcomes and limitations: Only a couple of HPV16-positive patients supplied the functional HPV-specificity definition.

The V end was cut by 5 bases, the J end by 0 bases, with 8 bases between. Germline loops: CDR1 SGHAT, CDR2 FQDESV (reference sequence). The CDR3 totals 15 residues. Assay: immunoSEQ multiplex PCR; the TCRdb copy retains only in-frame clones and omits some. The sample includes tens of thousands of clones, 94% of them seen just once. The clonotype originates from a human donor with HPV-associated anogenital cancer. V usage is TRBV11-1 and J usage is TRBJ2-6; D unresolved. Sample acquisition took place from a patient who underwent chemoradiotherapy. The CDR3 is CASSPRFSGANVLTF. CDR3 in DNA: TGTGCCAGCAGCCCTAGGTTCTCTGGGGCCAACGTCCTGACTTTC.